Following are 24 T cell receptor beta chains from one sample sequenced in a study of radiotherapy plus CTLA-4 blockade in lung cancer. Assay used: immunoSEQ multiplex PCR; TCRdb lists only in-frame clones, some missing. Among about 62,000 clones listed, roughly 76% were seen once. The sequenced sample was peripheral blood, obtained from a patient treated with radiotherapy plus ipilimumab. The receptor source for this set is a human donor with non-small cell lung cancer who had a complete response to radiotherapy plus ipilimumab.

Here the CDR3 DNA reads TGTGCCAGCAGGACAGGGGCCACTATGAACACTGAAGCTTTCTTT. Its translation: CASRTGATMNTEAFF. The J gene is TRBJ1-1, the V gene TRBV28; 8 positions agree with TRBD1. V was pared by 6 bases and J by 0 bases, with 6 bases of the junction left unmatched. CDR1 is MDHEN, CDR2 SYDVKM, per germline. CDR3 length equals 15 residues.

This rearrangement joins TRBV7-9 to TRBJ2-1, with TRBD1 as a possible D gene (6 bases). V shed 5 bases and J shed 6 bases, with 20 bases lying between them. Germline V CDR1 and CDR2: SEHNR, FQNEAQ (reference sequence). The CDR3 covers 16 residues. CDR3: CASSTRQAGYVNEQFF. DNA of the CDR3: TGTGCCAGCAGCACAAGACAGGCCGGTTATGTCAATGAGCAGTTCTTC.

CDR3: CASSDRDHGLEQFF. The CDR3 coding sequence is TGTGCCAGCAGCGACCGGGACCACGGACTAGAGCAGTTCTTC. This chain joins TRBV9 and TRBJ2-1; perhaps TRBD2 as D (6 bases). The CDR3 spans 14 residues. The germline gives CDR1 SGDLS, CDR2 YYNGEE. V was clipped by 3 bases and J by 10 bases, with 17 bases between them.

This chain uses TRBV10-2 with TRBJ2-7, with 15 bases that match TRBD2. The CDR3 length is 15 residues. Germline V gives CDR1 WSHSY, CDR2 SAAADI. Trimming took 5 bases from V and 4 from J; bases not matched to a gene: 3. CDR3 DNA sequence: TGCGCCAGCAGTTTCGGACTAGCGGGGGGGTACGAGCAGTACTTC. This translates into CASSFGLAGGYEQYF.

This chain links TRBV30 with TRBJ2-4, with 7 nucleotides matching TRBD1. The CDR3 is 11 amino acids. From germline, CDR1 is GTSNPN and CDR2 SVGIG (reference sequence). J lost 8 bases, V lost 6 bases, and 4 bases had no gene match. As DNA, the CDR3 is TGTGCCTGTACAGGGGCGGACATTCAGTACTTC. This gives the protein CACTGADIQYF.

The J gene is TRBJ2-4, the V gene TRBV7-7; D gene unclear. Germline V lookup: CDR1 SSHAT, CDR2 FNYEAQ (reference sequence). Deletions cut 4 bases from V and 5 bases from J, with 9 bases between. This CDR3 spans 13 amino acids. CDR3 residues: CASSSGPQNIQYF. CDR3 nucleotides: TGTGCCAGCAGCTCCGGTCCCCAAAACATTCAGTACTTC. The full variable domain, in which reference TRBV7-7 and TRBJ2-4 provide the parts outside the CDR3, is GAGVSQSPRYKVTKRGQDVTLRCDPISSHATLYWYQQALGQGPEFLTYFNYEAQPDKSGLPSDRFSAERPEGSISTLTIQRTEQRDSAMYRCASSSGPQNIQYFGAGTRLSVL.

The chain couples TRBV7-2 to TRBJ2-1; TRBD1 agrees at 12 bases. CDR3 length equals 15 residues. The V segment lost 5 bases and the J segment 10 bases; nucleotides outside the gene matches: 9. The germline V gene has CDR1 SGHTA and CDR2 FQGNSA. CDR3 region: CASSQRDRGLGEQFF. CDR3 nucleotides: TGTGCCAGCAGCCAACGGGACAGGGGGCTGGGGGAGCAGTTCTTC.

V is TRBV5-8 and J is TRBJ1-2; D not resolved. The germline V gene encodes CDR1 SGHTS and CDR2 YDEGEE. The V gene lost 1 base and the J gene lost 7 bases, with 17 bases spanning the gap. This CDR3 has 15 residues. CDR3 coding DNA: TGTGCCAGCAGCTTGTCCTTCTTGGGAGGCGGTGGCTACACCTTC. Its translation: CASSLSFLGGGGYTF. The full variable domain, in which reference TRBV5-8 and TRBJ1-2 provide the parts outside the CDR3, is EAGVTQSPTHLIKTRGQQATLRCSPISGHTSVYWYQQALGLGLQFLLWYDEGEERNRGNFPPRFSGRQFPNYSSELNVNALELEDSALYLCASSLSFLGGGGYTFGSGTRLTVV.

The chain combines TRBV5-6 with TRBJ1-2; TRBD1 is a possible D gene (6 bases). Trimming shortened V by 9 bases and J by 1 base, and 10 bases separated the two germline ends. CDR1 and CDR2 from the germline V gene are SGHDT and YYEEEE. This CDR3 has 12 amino acids. CDR3: CATGQINYGYTF. CDR3 coding DNA: TGTGCCACTGGACAGATTAACTATGGCTACACCTTC.

This sequence joins TRBV7-2 and TRBJ2-2; 9 bases match TRBD1. Germline V gene data show CDR1 as SGHTA and CDR2 as FQGNSA. V trimming: 5 bases; J trimming: 5 bases; junction bases outside the gene matches: 6. This CDR3 region has 15 residues. The CDR3 spells CASSLGQGRTGELFF. CDR3 in DNA: TGTGCCAGCAGCCTGGGACAGGGAAGGACCGGGGAGCTGTTTTTT.

V is TRBV5-4 and J is TRBJ2-3; no clear D gene. Trimming stripped 1 base from V and 0 bases from J, with 9 bases between. The CDR3 has 15 amino acids. The germline V gene encodes CDR1 SGHNT and CDR2 YYREEE (reference sequence). CDR3 in amino acids: CASSLSETSTDTQYF. CDR3 bases: TGTGCCAGCAGCTTGAGTGAAACTAGCACAGATACGCAGTATTTT.

The V gene is TRBV2, the J gene TRBJ2-2, with D possibly matching TRBD2 (6 bases). The V gene's germline CDR1 is SNHLY and CDR2 FYNNEI. CDR3 length equals 15 residues. Deletions cut 5 bases from V and 3 bases from J, with 13 bases between. The CDR3 loop reads CASSRDWRYTGELFF. CDR3 bases: TGTGCCAGCAGTCGGGACTGGAGATACACCGGGGAGCTGTTTTTT.

The CDR3 protein is CASYGGGSGNTIYF. Here the CDR3 DNA reads TGTGCCAGCTATGGAGGTGGCTCTGGAAACACCATATATTTT. The rearrangement joins TRBV28 to TRBJ1-3; D is uncertain. CDR1 MDHEN and CDR2 SYDVKM come from the germline V gene. Trimming removed 8 bases at V and 0 bases at J, with 11 bases between. This CDR3 spans 14 amino acids. Full variable domain (missing parts from reference TRBV28 and TRBJ1-3): DVKVTQSSRYLVKRTGEKVFLECVQDMDHENMFWYRQDPGLGLRLIYFSYDVKMKEKGDIPEGYSVSREKKERFSLILESASTNQTSMYLCASYGGGSGNTIYFGEGSWLTVV.

V gene TRBV2 combines with J gene TRBJ1-1; D may be TRBD1 (5 bases). Germline CDR1 is SNHLY and CDR2 is FYNNEI. The CDR3 runs to 13 residues. V gave up 6 bases and J gave up 3 bases, with 11 bases separating them. CDR3: CASRATGDTEAFF. In DNA form, the CDR3 reads TGTGCCAGCAGGGCTACAGGTGACACTGAAGCTTTCTTT.

The chain couples TRBV5-4 to TRBJ2-7, with D possibly TRBD1 on 5 matching bases. Germline V gives CDR1 SGHNT, CDR2 YYREEE (reference sequence). CDR3 size: 14 residues. V was clipped by 1 base and J by 2 bases, with 10 bases between them. CDR3 nucleotides: TGTGCCAGCAGCTTGCGCGCAGGGCCCTACGAGCAGTACTTC. This translates into CASSLRAGPYEQYF.

The chain uses TRBV2 and TRBJ1-1; 7 nucleotides line up with TRBD1. The CDR3 totals 13 residues. The trim removed 7 bases at V and 4 bases at J, leaving 6 bases unmatched. CDR1 and CDR2 from the germline V gene are SNHLY and FYNNEI. CDR3 in DNA: TGTGCCAGCATGTTACAGGGGCCCACTGAAGCTTTCTTT. Protein: CASMLQGPTEAFF.

The chain couples TRBV7-4 to TRBJ2-5; TRBD2 matches at 10 bases. The germline V gene encodes CDR1 SGHVT and CDR2 SQSDAQ. CDR3 size: 16 residues. Losses at the gene ends were 1 base for V and 3 bases for J; bases not matched to a gene: 5. The DNA of the CDR3 is TGTGCCAGCAGCTTAGGTCCTAGCGGGGGAGAAGAGACCCAGTACTTC. Residues: CASSLGPSGGEETQYF.

The chain employs TRBV28 and TRBJ2-7; D not certain. CDR1 is MDHEN and CDR2 is SYDVKM in the germline V gene. V lost 1 base to trimming and J lost 5 bases, with 9 bases between them. The CDR3 length is 13 residues. CDR3 region: CASSLFEVDEQYF. As DNA, the CDR3 is TGTGCCAGCAGTTTATTTGAGGTGGACGAGCAGTACTTC. Variable domain in full (rest from reference TRBV28 and TRBJ2-7): DVKVTQSSRYLVKRTGEKVFLECVQDMDHENMFWYRQDPGLGLRLIYFSYDVKMKEKGDIPEGYSVSREKKERFSLILESASTNQTSMYLCASSLFEVDEQYFGPGTRLTVT.

The V call is TRBV5-6, the J call TRBJ1-1; no clear D gene. Trimming stripped 2 bases from V and 1 base from J, with 12 bases between. This CDR3 comprises 15 residues. Per germline, CDR1 SGHDT and CDR2 YYEEEE. The CDR3 region has the DNA TGTGCCAGCAGCTTCCTGGCCCGAGGGAACACTGAAGCTTTCTTT. Encoded protein: CASSFLARGNTEAFF.

This clone was seen repeatedly, ten times or more. This rearrangement joins TRBV4-3 to TRBJ2-1; weak D call: TRBD1 (7 bases). Germline V gene data show CDR1 as LGHNA and CDR2 as YSLEER. The CDR3 contains 18 residues. Trimming removed 2 bases at V and 0 bases at J, with 17 bases between. CDR3 region: CASSQIGQGGGSYNEQFF. CDR3 sequence (DNA): TGCGCCAGCAGCCAAATAGGGCAGGGGGGAGGCTCCTACAATGAGCAGTTCTTC.

This clone appeared a single time. This sequence joins TRBV29-1 and TRBJ1-2; a weak D match, TRBD1 (6 bases). This CDR3 region has 12 residues. Germline CDR1 SQVTM, CDR2 ANQGSEA. Trimming shortened V by 7 bases and J by 9 bases, and 18 bases separated the two germline ends. CDR3 sequence reads: CSATDRGVSYTF. For the CDR3, the DNA is TGCAGCGCAACGGACAGAGGGGTTAGCTACACCTTC.

CDR3 DNA sequence: TGTGCCAGCAGTACCCGGGACAGGGGGACGAACGAGCAGTACTTC. Protein sequence: CASSTRDRGTNEQYF. The rearrangement uses TRBV6-5 and TRBJ2-7; 11 bases align to TRBD1. Trimming at V came to 5 bases and at J to 5 bases, leaving 8 bases not matched to a gene. The CDR3 covers 15 residues. The germline CDR1 and CDR2 sequences are MNHEY and SVGAGI.

This sequence joins TRBV30 and TRBJ2-2; D remains ambiguous. The CDR3 has 13 residues. Between the trimmed V and J ends, which lost 5 bases and 6 bases, there was a span of 13 bases. Per the germline V gene, CDR1 is GTSNPN and CDR2 is SVGIG (reference sequence). CDR3: CAWDVHSSGELFF. In DNA form, the CDR3 reads TGTGCCTGGGACGTCCACAGCTCCGGGGAGCTGTTTTTT.

The chain couples TRBV5-4 to TRBJ2-7; TRBD1 might be the D (5 bases). V dropped 0 bases and J dropped 1 base, with 5 bases sitting between them. Germline lookup yields CDR1 SGHNT and CDR2 YYREEE (reference sequence). This CDR3 has 13 amino acids. The CDR3 loop is CASSLGQSYEQYF. For the CDR3, the DNA is TGTGCCAGCAGCTTGGGACAGTCCTACGAGCAGTACTTC.